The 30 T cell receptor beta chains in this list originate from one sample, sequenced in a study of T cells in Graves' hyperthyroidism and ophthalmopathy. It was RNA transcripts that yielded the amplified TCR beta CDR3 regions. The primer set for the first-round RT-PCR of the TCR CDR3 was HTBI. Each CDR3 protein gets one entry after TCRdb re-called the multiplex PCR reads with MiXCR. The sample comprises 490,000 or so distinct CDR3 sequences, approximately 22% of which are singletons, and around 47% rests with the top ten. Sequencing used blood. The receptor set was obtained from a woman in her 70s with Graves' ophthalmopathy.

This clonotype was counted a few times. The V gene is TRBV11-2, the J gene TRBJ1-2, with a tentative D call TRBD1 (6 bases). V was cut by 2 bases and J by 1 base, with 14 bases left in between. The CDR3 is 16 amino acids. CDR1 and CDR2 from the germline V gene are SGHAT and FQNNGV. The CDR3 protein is CASSLLRTDNNYGYTF. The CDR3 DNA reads TGTGCCAGCAGCTTACTTCGGACAGACAATAACTATGGCTACACCTTC.

The CDR3 region has the DNA TGCGCCAGCAATGGAATAGCGGGAGGTCAAGAGACCCAGTACTTC. Translation gives CASNGIAGGQETQYF. The V call is TRBV10-2, the J call TRBJ2-5, with 10 positions matching TRBD2. The CDR3 loop spans 15 amino acids. V shed 7 bases and J 2 bases; nucleotides not matched to a gene: 7. Germline lookup yields CDR1 WSHSY and CDR2 SAAADI.

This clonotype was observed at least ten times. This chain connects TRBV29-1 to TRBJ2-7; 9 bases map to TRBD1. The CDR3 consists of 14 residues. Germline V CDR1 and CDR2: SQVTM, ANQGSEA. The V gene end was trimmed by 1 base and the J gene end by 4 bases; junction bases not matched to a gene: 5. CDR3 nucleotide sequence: TGCAGCGTTGAAGTTGGGACAGGGCAGTACGAGCAGTACTTC. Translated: CSVEVGTGQYEQYF.

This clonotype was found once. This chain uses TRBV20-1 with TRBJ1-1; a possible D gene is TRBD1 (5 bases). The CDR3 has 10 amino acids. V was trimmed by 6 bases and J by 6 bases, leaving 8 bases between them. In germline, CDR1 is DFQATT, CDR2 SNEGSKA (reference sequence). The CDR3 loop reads CSAMGPEAFF. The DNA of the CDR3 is TGCAGTGCCATGGGACCTGAAGCTTTCTTT.

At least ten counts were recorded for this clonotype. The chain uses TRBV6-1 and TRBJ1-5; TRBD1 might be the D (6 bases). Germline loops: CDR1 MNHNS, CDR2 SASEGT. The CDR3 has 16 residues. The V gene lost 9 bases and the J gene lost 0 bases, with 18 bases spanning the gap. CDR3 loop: CARLGRGANSNQPQHF. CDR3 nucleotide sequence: TGTGCCAGGCTTGGGAGGGGGGCTAATAGCAATCAGCCCCAGCATTTT.

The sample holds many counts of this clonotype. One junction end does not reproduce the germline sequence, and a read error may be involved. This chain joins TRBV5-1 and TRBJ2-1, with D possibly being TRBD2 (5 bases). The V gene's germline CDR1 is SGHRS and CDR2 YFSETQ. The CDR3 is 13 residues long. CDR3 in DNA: TGTGCCAGCAGCTTAGTACGGGGCAATGAGCAGTTCTTC. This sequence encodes CASSLVRGNEQFF.

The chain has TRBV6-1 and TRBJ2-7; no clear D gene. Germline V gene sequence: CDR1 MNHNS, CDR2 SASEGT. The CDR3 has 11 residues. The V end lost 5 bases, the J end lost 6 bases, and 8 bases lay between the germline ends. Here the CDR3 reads CASSQFPEQYF. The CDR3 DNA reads TGTGCCAGCAGTCAGTTTCCCGAGCAGTACTTC.

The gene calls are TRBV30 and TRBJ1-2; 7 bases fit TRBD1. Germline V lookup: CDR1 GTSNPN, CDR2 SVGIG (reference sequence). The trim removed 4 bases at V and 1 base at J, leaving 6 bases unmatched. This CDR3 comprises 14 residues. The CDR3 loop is CAWMTGTVNYGYTF. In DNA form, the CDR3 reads TGTGCCTGGATGACCGGGACAGTTAACTATGGCTACACCTTC.

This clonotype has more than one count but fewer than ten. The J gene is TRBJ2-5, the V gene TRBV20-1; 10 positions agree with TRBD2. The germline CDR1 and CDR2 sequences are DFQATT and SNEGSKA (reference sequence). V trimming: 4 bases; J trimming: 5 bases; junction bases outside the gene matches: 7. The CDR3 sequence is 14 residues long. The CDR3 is CSANPSGRGETQYF. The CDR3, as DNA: TGCAGTGCTAACCCTAGCGGGAGAGGCGAGACCCAGTACTTC.

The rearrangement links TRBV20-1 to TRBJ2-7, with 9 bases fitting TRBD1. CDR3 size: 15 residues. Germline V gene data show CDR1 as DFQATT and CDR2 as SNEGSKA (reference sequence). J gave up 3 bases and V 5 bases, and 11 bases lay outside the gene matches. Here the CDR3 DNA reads TGCAGTGCTTCGTCCCAGGACAGGGGATTCTACGAGCAGTACTTC. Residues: CSASSQDRGFYEQYF.

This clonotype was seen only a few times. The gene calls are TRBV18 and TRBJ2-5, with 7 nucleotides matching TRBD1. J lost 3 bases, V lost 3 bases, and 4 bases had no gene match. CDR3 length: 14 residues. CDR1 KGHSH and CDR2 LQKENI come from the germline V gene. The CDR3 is CASSPGTVEETQYF. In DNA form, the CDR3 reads TGTGCCAGCTCACCCGGGACAGTGGAAGAGACCCAGTACTTC.

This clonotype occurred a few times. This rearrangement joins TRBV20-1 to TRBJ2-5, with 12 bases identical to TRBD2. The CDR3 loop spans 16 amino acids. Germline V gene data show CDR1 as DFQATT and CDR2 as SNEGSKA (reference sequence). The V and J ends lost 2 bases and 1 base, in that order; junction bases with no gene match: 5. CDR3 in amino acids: CSARTTSGSLQETQYF. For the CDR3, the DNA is TGCAGTGCTAGAACGACTAGCGGGAGCCTCCAAGAGACCCAGTACTTC.

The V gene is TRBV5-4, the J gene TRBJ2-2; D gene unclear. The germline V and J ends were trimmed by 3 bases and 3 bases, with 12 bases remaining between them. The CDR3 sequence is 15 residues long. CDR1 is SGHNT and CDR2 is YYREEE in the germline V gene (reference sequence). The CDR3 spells CASSSSPTDTGELFF. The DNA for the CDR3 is TGTGCCAGCAGCTCAAGCCCTACAGACACCGGGGAGCTGTTTTTT.

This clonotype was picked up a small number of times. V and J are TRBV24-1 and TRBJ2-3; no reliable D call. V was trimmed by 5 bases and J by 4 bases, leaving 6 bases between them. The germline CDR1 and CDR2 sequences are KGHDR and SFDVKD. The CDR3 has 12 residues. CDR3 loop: CATSGSADTQYF. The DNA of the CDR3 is TGTGCCACCAGTGGATCCGCAGATACGCAGTATTTT.

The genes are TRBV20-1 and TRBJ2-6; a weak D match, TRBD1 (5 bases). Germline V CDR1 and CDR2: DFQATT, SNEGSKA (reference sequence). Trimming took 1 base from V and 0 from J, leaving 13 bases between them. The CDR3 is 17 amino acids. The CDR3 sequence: CSARGNQGSSGANVLTF. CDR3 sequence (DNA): TGCAGTGCTAGAGGGAACCAGGGAAGCTCTGGGGCCAACGTCCTGACTTTC.

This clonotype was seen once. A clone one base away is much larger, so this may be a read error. The CDR3 coding sequence is TGTGCCAGCAGTTTGACAGGTCGACCCCCCAATGAGCAGTTCTTC. This translates into CASSLTGRPPNEQFF. The genes are TRBV28 and TRBJ2-1; D may be TRBD1 (6 bases). Trimming took off 3 bases at V and 6 bases at J, with 15 bases between the two ends. This CDR3 region has 15 residues. The germline V gene has CDR1 MDHEN and CDR2 SYDVKM.

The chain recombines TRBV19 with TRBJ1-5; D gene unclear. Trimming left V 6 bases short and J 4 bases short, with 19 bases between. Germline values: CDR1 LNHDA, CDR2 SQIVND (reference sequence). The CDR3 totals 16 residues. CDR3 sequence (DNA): TGTGCCAGTAGCCTTAGGGTAGGTGGCGGGAATCAGCCCCAGCATTTT. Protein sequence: CASSLRVGGGNQPQHF.

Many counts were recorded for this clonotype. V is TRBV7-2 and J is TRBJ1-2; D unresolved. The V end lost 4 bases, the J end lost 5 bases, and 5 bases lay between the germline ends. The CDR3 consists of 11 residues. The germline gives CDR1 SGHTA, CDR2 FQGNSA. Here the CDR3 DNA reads TGTGCCAGCAGCTCGACTTATGGCTACACCTTC. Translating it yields CASSSTYGYTF.

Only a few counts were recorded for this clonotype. This CDR3 reads CATSALRLAGDFSSYNEQFF. As DNA, the CDR3 is TGTGCCACCAGTGCCCTGAGGCTAGCGGGAGACTTCAGCTCCTACAATGAGCAGTTCTTC. The rearrangement joins TRBV24-1 to TRBJ2-1, with TRBD2 identical over 10 bases. V shed 5 bases, J shed 0 bases, and the junction held 15 bases outside the gene matches. The CDR3 sequence is 20 residues long. Germline V CDR1 and CDR2: KGHDR, SFDVKD.

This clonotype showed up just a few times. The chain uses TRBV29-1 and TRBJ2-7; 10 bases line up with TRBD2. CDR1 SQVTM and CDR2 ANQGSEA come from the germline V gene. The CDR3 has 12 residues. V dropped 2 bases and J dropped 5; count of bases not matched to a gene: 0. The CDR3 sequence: CSVELAGDEQYF. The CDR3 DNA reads TGCAGCGTTGAACTAGCGGGAGACGAGCAGTACTTC.

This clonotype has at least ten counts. The CDR3 reads CASSYSGGDGYTF. CDR3 bases: TGTGCCAGCAGTTACTCAGGGGGGGATGGCTACACCTTC. The chain links TRBV6-5 to TRBJ1-2; maybe TRBD1 (6 bases). This CDR3 comprises 13 residues. Trimming left V 0 bases short and J 6 bases short, with 8 bases between. Germline V gives CDR1 MNHEY, CDR2 SVGAGI.

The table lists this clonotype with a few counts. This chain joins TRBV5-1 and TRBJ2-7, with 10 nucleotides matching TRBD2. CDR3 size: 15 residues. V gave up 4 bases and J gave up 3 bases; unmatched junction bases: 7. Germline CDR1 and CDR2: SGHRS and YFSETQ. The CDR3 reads CASSPELAGFYEQYF. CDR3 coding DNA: TGCGCCAGCAGCCCTGAACTAGCGGGATTCTACGAGCAGTACTTC.

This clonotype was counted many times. The CDR3 region is CASSFLPGGGKNTEAFF. The CDR3 nucleotides read TGTGCCAGCAGTTTTCTCCCGGGGGGAGGGAAAAACACTGAAGCTTTCTTT. The chain recombines TRBV6-1 with TRBJ1-1; tentative D call: TRBD1 (5 bases). Between the trimmed V and J ends, which lost 5 bases and 2 bases, there was a span of 21 bases. From germline, CDR1 is MNHNS and CDR2 SASEGT. This CDR3 is built from 17 residues.

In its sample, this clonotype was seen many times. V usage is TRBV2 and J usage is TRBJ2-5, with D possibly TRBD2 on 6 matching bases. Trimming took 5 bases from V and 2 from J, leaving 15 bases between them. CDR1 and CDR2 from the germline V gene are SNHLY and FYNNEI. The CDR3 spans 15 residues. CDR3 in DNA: TGTGCCAGCAGTTGGAGGGGACGGGGACAAGAGACCCAGTACTTC. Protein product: CASSWRGRGQETQYF.

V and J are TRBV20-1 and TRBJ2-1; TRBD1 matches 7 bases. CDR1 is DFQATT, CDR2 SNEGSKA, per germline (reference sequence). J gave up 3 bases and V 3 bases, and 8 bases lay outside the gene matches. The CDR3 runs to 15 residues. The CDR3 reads CSASSGQNFYNEQFF. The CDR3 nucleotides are TGCAGTGCTAGTTCGGGACAGAACTTCTACAATGAGCAGTTCTTC.

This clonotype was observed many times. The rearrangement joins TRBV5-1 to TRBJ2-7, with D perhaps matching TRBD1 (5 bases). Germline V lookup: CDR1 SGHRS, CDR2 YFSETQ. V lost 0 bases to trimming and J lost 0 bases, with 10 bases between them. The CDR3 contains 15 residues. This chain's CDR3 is CASSLGQPSSYEQYF. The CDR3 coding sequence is TGCGCCAGCAGCTTGGGACAGCCGAGCTCCTACGAGCAGTACTTC.

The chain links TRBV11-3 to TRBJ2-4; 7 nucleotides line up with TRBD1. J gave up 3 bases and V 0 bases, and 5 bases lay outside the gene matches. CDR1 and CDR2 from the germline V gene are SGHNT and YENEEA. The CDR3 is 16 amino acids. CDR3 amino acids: CASSLEYQGVKNIQYF. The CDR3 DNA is TGTGCCAGCAGCTTAGAATATCAGGGGGTCAAAAACATTCAGTACTTC.

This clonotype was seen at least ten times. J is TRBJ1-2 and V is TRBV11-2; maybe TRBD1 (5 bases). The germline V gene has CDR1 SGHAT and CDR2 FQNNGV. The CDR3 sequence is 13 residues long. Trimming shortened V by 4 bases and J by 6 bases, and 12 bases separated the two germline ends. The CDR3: CASSSALQDGYTF. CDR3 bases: TGTGCCAGCAGCTCAGCCTTACAGGATGGCTACACCTTC. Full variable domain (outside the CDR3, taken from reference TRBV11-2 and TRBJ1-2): EAGVAQSPRYKIIEKRQSVAFWCNPISGHATLYWYQQILGQGPKLLIQFQNNGVVDDSQLPKDRFSAERLKGVDSTLKIQPAKLEDSAVYLCASSSALQDGYTFGSGTRLTVV.

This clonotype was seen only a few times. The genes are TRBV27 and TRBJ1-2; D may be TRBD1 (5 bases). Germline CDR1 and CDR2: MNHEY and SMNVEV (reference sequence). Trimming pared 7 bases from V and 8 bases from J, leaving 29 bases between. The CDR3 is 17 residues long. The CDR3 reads CASIPNPVGQGLGGYTF. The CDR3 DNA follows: TGTGCCAGCATCCCGAACCCGGTAGGGCAGGGACTGGGAGGCTACACCTTC.

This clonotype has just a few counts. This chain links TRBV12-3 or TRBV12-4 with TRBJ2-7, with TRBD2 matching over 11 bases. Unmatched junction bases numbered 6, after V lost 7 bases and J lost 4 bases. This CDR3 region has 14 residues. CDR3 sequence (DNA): TGTGCCAGCACCAGCAGACTAGCGGGATACGAGCAGTACTTC. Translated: CASTSRLAGYEQYF.